These T cell receptor beta chains were read from a single sample in a study of T cell responses to AZD1222 COVID-19 vaccine. Using immunoSEQ multiplex PCR, the repertoire was profiled, and TCRdb retains in-frame clones only, with some absent. The top ten hold roughly a fifth of the sample, which has about 50,000 clones, about 85% seen once. The specimen was peripheral blood, collected on day 0 of MenACWY control vaccination. The receptors shown here come from an adult in good health. Each CDR3 is given with its conserved first and last residue. D genes are given only for firm matches. The size of a clone is reported for some rows only, either as once, few or many, or as a class for expanded clones.

CDR3nt: TGTGCCAGCAGCTTAGTAAGAGGTGGCGAGCAGTACTTC
CDR3aa: CASSLVRGGEQYF
d_gene: -
j_gene: TRBJ2-7
v_gene: TRBV7-2
len: 13
abundance: few

CDR3nt: TGTGCCAGCCGATTCTCCGGGGTACTAGCGTCCTCCTACAATGAGCAGTTCTTC
CDR3aa: CASRFSGVLASSYNEQFF
d_gene: TRBD2
j_gene: TRBJ2-1
v_gene: TRBV7-2
len: 18
abundance: -

CDR3nt: TGCGCCAGCGGCTATTACAATGAGCAGTTCTTC
CDR3aa: CASGYYNEQFF
d_gene: -
j_gene: TRBJ2-1
v_gene: TRBV5-1
len: 11
abundance: -

CDR3nt: TGCGCCAGCAGCCAAGTACCGGCGAGGAGAGGCTACACCTTC
CDR3aa: CASSQVPARRGYTF
d_gene: -
j_gene: TRBJ1-2
v_gene: TRBV4-1
len: 14
abundance: -

CDR3nt: TGTGCCAGCAGCTTATCGCGGAATCAGCCCCAGCATTTT
CDR3aa: CASSLSRNQPQHF
d_gene: -
j_gene: TRBJ1-5
v_gene: TRBV7-2
len: 13
abundance: -

CDR3nt: TGTGCCAGCTCCCTCCAGTTGAATGAGCAGTTCTTC
CDR3aa: CASSLQLNEQFF
d_gene: -
j_gene: TRBJ2-1
v_gene: TRBV18
len: 12
abundance: -

CDR3nt: TGTGCCAGCAGTTTATTTTTGAGCTCTGGAAACACCATATATTTT
CDR3aa: CASSLFLSSGNTIYF
d_gene: -
j_gene: TRBJ1-3
v_gene: TRBV28
len: 15
abundance: -

CDR3nt: TGTGCCAGCAGTTCCCCGGGACAGGGCAATGAAAAACTGTTTTTT
CDR3aa: CASSSPGQGNEKLFF
d_gene: TRBD1
j_gene: TRBJ1-4
v_gene: TRBV6-5
len: 15
abundance: -

CDR3nt: TGTGCCAGCAGTTTATCCCTACAGGGGTACGAGCAGTACTTC
CDR3aa: CASSLSLQGYEQYF
d_gene: TRBD1
j_gene: TRBJ2-7
v_gene: TRBV27
len: 14
abundance: -

CDR3nt: TGTGCCACCATTTCCCGAGGTCAGACTGAAGCTTTCTTT
CDR3aa: CATISRGQTEAFF
d_gene: -
j_gene: TRBJ1-1
v_gene: TRBV27
len: 13
abundance: -

CDR3nt: TGTGCCAGCAGTTATACCACGACCGCTCAGGGTGGCTACACCTTC
CDR3aa: CASSYTTTAQGGYTF
d_gene: -
j_gene: TRBJ1-2
v_gene: TRBV6-5
len: 15
abundance: -

CDR3nt: TGTGCCAGCGGGAGTTCGGGGGACTCGAGCACTGAAGCTTTCTTT
CDR3aa: CASGSSGDSSTEAFF
d_gene: -
j_gene: TRBJ1-1
v_gene: TRBV28
len: 15
abundance: -

CDR3nt: TGTGCCAGTACAAAGGGGGGAGGCGGCACCGGGGAGCTGTTTTTT
CDR3aa: CASTKGGGGTGELFF
d_gene: -
j_gene: TRBJ2-2
v_gene: TRBV19
len: 15
abundance: -

CDR3nt: TGTGCCAGCAGCTTAGGGTCGTCAGGTAGAAGCTCCTACGAGCAGTACTTC
CDR3aa: CASSLGSSGRSSYEQYF
d_gene: -
j_gene: TRBJ2-7
v_gene: TRBV7-9
len: 17
abundance: once

CDR3nt: TGTGCCAGCAGCGCGACAGGGGGAAACTCCTATAATTCACCCCTCCACTTT
CDR3aa: CASSATGGNSYNSPLHF
d_gene: TRBD1
j_gene: TRBJ1-6
v_gene: TRBV7-9
len: 17
abundance: -

CDR3nt: TGTGCCAGCAGTGAATCGGGATTCTATGGCTACACCTTC
CDR3aa: CASSESGFYGYTF
d_gene: -
j_gene: TRBJ1-2
v_gene: TRBV2
len: 13
abundance: -

CDR3nt: TGTGCCAGCAGCTTGGATCCTCGGGGCTCACCTGAAGCTTTCTTT
CDR3aa: CASSLDPRGSPEAFF
d_gene: -
j_gene: TRBJ1-1
v_gene: TRBV5-5
len: 15
abundance: -

CDR3nt: TGTGCCAGCAGTCGCACGGATACGCAGTATTTT
CDR3aa: CASSRTDTQYF
d_gene: -
j_gene: TRBJ2-3
v_gene: TRBV13
len: 11
abundance: -

CDR3nt: TGTGCCAGCAGCGAAGACTCCAGCTGGTGGGAGACCCAGTACTTC
CDR3aa: CASSEDSSWWETQYF
d_gene: -
j_gene: TRBJ2-5
v_gene: TRBV14
len: 15
abundance: -

CDR3nt: TGTGCCAGCAGCTTCGGGGACTCTCGACGCGAGCAGTACTTC
CDR3aa: CASSFGDSRREQYF
d_gene: -
j_gene: TRBJ2-7
v_gene: TRBV11-2
len: 14
abundance: -

CDR3nt: TGTGCCAGCTCACCAAGGGGGCAGGGTGAAAAACTGTTTTTT
CDR3aa: CASSPRGQGEKLFF
d_gene: TRBD1
j_gene: TRBJ1-4
v_gene: TRBV18
len: 14
abundance: -

CDR3nt: TGCGCCAGCAGCGAGACCCCAGGGAGCAATCAGCCCCAGCATTTT
CDR3aa: CASSETPGSNQPQHF
d_gene: -
j_gene: TRBJ1-5
v_gene: TRBV4-3
len: 15
abundance: -

CDR3nt: TGTGCCAGCAGTTCCTTTCGGGGGGCGCGGGCCACTGAAGCTTTCTTT
CDR3aa: CASSSFRGARATEAFF
d_gene: -
j_gene: TRBJ1-1
v_gene: TRBV27
len: 16
abundance: -